This entry concerns a single TCR beta chain. No cognate antigen has been identified for it. Base qualities were left out, and no much larger clone turns up one base away. These data are taken from a study of cytomegalovirus exposure and HLA in healthy donors (dated by TCRdb to between 2016 and 2019). Study-wide context: In an earlier analysis of around 540 of the donors, under 300 Gb of sequence data and approximately 120 million unique TCR beta sequences from about 179 million T cells were reported. An early release covering roughly 580 HLA-typed donors comprised about 310 gigabases of sequencing data and approximately 85 million unique TCR sequences. Of the 398 genotyped donors, around 81% fell in the genetic ancestry cluster associated with self-reported Caucasian donors. The aim of the study was to test whether cataloging public T cell receptors could identify signatures of past pathogen exposure. Using immunosequencing, the study profiled T cell repertoires from 550 to 750 subjects and related those repertoires to cytomegalovirus serostatus. In addition to the first cohort of 666 subjects, a separate validation cohort of approximately 130 different subjects was used. High-throughput TCR immunosequencing, statistical association of individual TCRs with disease status, and machine learning were combined to predict cytomegalovirus infection status. A later analysis re-examined previously published TCR beta repertoires from 610 or so donors and added high-resolution HLA genotyping to investigate patterns of TCR occurrence. The later analysis used no new phenotypic data to find candidate immune exposures, relying instead on TCR beta sequences and their occurrence across donors. An earlier analysis of 500 to 650 of the donors applied high-throughput TCR beta sequencing to assess whether each TCR beta V gene segment acted as functional or pseudogenic. Alongside the repertoire data, information on donor age, sex, ethnicity and CMV serostatus was compiled. A later genetic analysis used genome-wide SNP genotypes for 398 of the 666 donors, treating that subset as a discovery cohort. All discovery cohort repertoires had been generated using a single sequencing platform. HLA typing covered class I and class II loci at four-digit resolution. Typing coverage differed by locus: A, B, C, DRB1 and DQB1 were typed in roughly 629-630 donors, DQA1 in 500 to 550, DPA1 in around 610, and DPB1 in about 450. Several DR-DQ haplotypes were handled as single units for association and clustering because linkage in the cohort was strong. Among 398 genotyped donors of the cohort, an average of roughly 230,000 unique TCR beta nucleotide sequences was sequenced per donor, of which about 19% were non-productive.

The cohort comprised hundreds of healthy bone marrow donors. At the time of sampling, all cohort members were nominally healthy, though unrecorded immune exposures were likely present. The donor tested CMV seronegative and was one of the 352 seronegative cohort members. A peripheral blood sample was collected from each donor, and TCR beta sequencing was performed on peripheral blood mononuclear cells. The Qiagen DNeasy Blood Extraction Kit was used to extract genomic DNA from the blood cell samples. Overall results and qualifications from the work: This cohort had only TCR beta chains sequenced, and the lack of alpha or paired-chain data limited which features could be detected. A later genetic analysis reported fewer N-insertions in productive TCRs among donors in an Asian-associated ancestry cluster than the roughly 620-donor mean. An association between a missense DCLRE1C variant and V-gene and J-gene trimming of TCR beta chains was found in a later genetic analysis and replicated in an independent cohort. In a later analysis, HLA-associated TCR beta chains showed more clonal expansion and lower generation probabilities than non-associated chains that were equally common. According to the authors, the approach could potentially be generalized to other disease states and immunological phenotypes. A group of highly shared sequence variants was considered likely to be a technical artifact of the sequencing pipeline. Roughly 15 rarely observed V segments, including chromosome 9 orphons, were excluded from the earlier analysis of approximately 500 of the donors because counts were too low. A later analysis associated some 17,000 TCR beta sequences with specific HLA alleles at a false discovery rate of 0.05. A later analysis found that most CMV-associated TCR beta chains appeared HLA-restricted, with HLA associations seemingly driven largely by CMV exposure. In both the original and validation cohorts, the classifier was reported to diagnose cytomegalovirus status with high specificity and sensitivity. When HLA alleles, especially DR and DQ, strongly co-occurred, attributing TCR associations to individual alleles was difficult. Three of the identified cytomegalovirus-associated TCR beta chains were confirmed in vitro to be specific for cytomegalovirus antigens. Correlated functional status among segregating V segments might be attributable to linkage disequilibrium, but an unknown experimental factor could not be ruled out. The presence/absence analyses assumed that sequencing depth was roughly uniform across donors, and that assumption may not be true. In an earlier analysis of fewer than 750 of the donors, most TCR beta V segments were observed in productive rearrangements about 87% or about 30% of the time, broadly matching IMGT annotations. A further reported finding was that TCR beta sequences accurately predicted the HLA-A and HLA-B alleles for most subjects in the first cohort. According to a later analysis, TCR association rates differed among HLA loci, with DRB1 alleles showing the most associated TCRs and HLA-C alleles showing the fewest. Several of the top co-occurrence clusters appeared to be linked to parvovirus B19, influenza, CMV and Epstein-Barr virus, according to a later analysis. Because HLA typing was unavailable for some donors at each locus, only the typed subset was used in association tests. A total of roughly 160 TCR beta chains were listed by the study as associated with cytomegalovirus. For the cohort, immune exposure information was limited to CMV serostatus. While some public TCRs were present in many individuals, most TCR sequences turned up only very rarely across donors.

Library preparation used the immunoSEQ multiplex PCR assay. For the multiplex PCR, a mixture combining 60 forward primers for TCR Vbeta segments and 13 reverse primers for TCR Jbeta segments was used. The CDR3 region of rearranged TCR beta genes was amplified from genomic DNA with a multiplex PCR assay. The amplified TCR beta libraries were sequenced on the Illumina HiSeq System as 87-base-pair reads. For the original study's pipeline: A later analysis counted 65 million to 90 million unique TCR beta chains across the 550 to 700 repertoires, and about 10 million of these chains were shared by at least two donors. A nearest-neighbor algorithm error-corrected the raw reads and collapsed the reads into unique sequences, merging closely related sequences to remove PCR and sequencing errors. CDR3 sequences were aligned to IMGT reference sequences to assign V, D and J gene segments. For a sequence to be retained, at least a six-nucleotide match to both a V gene segment and a J gene segment was required. A rearrangement counted as productive if the CDR3 had no stop codons and remained in frame with V and J, and every other rearrangement counted as non-productive. CDR3 was defined by IMGT convention, running from the second conserved V-encoded cysteine to the conserved J-encoded phenylalanine. The earlier analysis of about 560 of the donors excluded any sequence lacking an unambiguous match to a single V gene segment. An earlier analysis of several hundred of the donors called V segments functional above 56.7% productive rearrangements and segregating when the between-donor standard deviation exceeded 5%. A statistical classification framework was developed to diagnose cytomegalovirus status using the catalog of TCR beta chain sequences. V and J gene assignment, in a later analysis, came from comparing TCR nucleotide sequences with IMGT/GENE-DB human TR gene sequences. In a later analysis, CDR3 sequences and most-parsimonious VDJ recombination scenarios were assigned using the TCRdist pipeline. In a later analysis, each TCR beta chain was defined by its CDR3 amino acid sequence together with its V-gene family, and reads without a unique V-gene family were excluded. To address suspected cross-contamination and a sequencing artifact, a later analysis removed 592 highly shared, low-generation-probability nucleotide sequences. In a later analysis, a clonal expansion index was calculated for each public chain from normalized within-repertoire ranks of inferred template counts. In a later analysis, generation probabilities were computed with a VDJ recombination model fitted to out-of-frame rearrangements, and the resulting probabilities were checked against IGoR. In a later analysis, hypergeometric tests were used to score TCR-TCR, TCR-HLA and TCR-CMV co-occurrence, with a repertoire-size bias correction applied to TCR pairs. False discovery rates were estimated in a later analysis by permuting HLA or CMV assignments 20 times. In a later analysis, co-occurring TCRs were grouped using DBSCAN, with TCRdist sequence similarity added in when clustering inside HLA-allele-positive subsets. Repertoires with fewer than 30,000 or more than 120,000 public chains were left out of co-occurrence clustering, as were several repertoires with anomalous nucleotide sharing. TCRdb mirrors the immuneACCESS table, restricted to in-frame sequences. Some clones are absent from its copies; in checked studies, under half trace to an unresolved V gene, and the reason for the others is unknown. V and J calls and clone size are those listed in that table; D and trimming were worked out from the DNA. The sample contains over 100,000 clones, approximately 70% of them found a single time. Less than 2% of the sample is held by the ten biggest clonotypes.

The sequenced sample consisted of PBMCs. This TCR derives from a man between 18 and 35 years old in good health and CMV-seronegative.

The sequenced DNA: TGTGCCGGAACAGTGGCCCCCACTGAAGCTTTCTTT. Its product reads: CAGTVAPTEAFF. Here the chain combines TRBV30 and TRBJ1-1; too little of a D gene remains to name it. For CDR1 and CDR2, the germline V gene (reference sequence) lists GTSNPN and SVGIG. V was cut back by 8 bases and J by 4 bases, leaving a gap of 14 bases between them. Counted from cysteine to phenylalanine, this CDR3 has 12 amino acids. Just CDR3 DNA is preserved here, 36 bases in frame from base 1.